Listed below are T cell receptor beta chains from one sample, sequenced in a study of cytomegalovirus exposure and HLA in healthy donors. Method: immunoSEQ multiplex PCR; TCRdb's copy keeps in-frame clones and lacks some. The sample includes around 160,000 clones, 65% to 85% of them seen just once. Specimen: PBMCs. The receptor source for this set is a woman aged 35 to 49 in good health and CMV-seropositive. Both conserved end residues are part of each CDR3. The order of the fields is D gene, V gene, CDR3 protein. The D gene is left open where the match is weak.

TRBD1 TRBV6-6 CASSYSLQGAGEKLFF
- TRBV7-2 CASSVNQLSYEQYF
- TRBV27 CASSWVGGGNQPQHF
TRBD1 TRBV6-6 CASSGKGGKSNQPQHF
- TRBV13 CASSFGGAGRGYTF
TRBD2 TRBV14 CASTKTSVTDTQYF
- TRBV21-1 CASSKAGTSGGYEQYF
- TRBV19 CASSTKTGSGFNYGYTF
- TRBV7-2 CASSLAPGAQYEQYF
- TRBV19 CALLWLNTEAFF
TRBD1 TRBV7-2 CASSWGTGMNNEQFF
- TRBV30 CAWTGRGLLFSSQETQYF
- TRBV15 CATSAGTQELFF
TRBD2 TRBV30 CAWSVASGFTDTQYF
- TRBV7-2 CASSLHPGDSGNTIYF
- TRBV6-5 CASSYGGAPTEAFF
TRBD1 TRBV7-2 CASSRGQERSTDTQYF
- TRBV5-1 CASSLPTGTYNEQFF
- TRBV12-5 CASDSEKLFF
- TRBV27 CASSMRQGGDSGANVLTF
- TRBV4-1 CASSQESLSSVYGYTF
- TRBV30 CAWSVPGIRAFF
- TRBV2 CASSAFSGLDYGYTF
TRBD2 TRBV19 CASSVSGSTDTQYF
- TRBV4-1 CASSQGATRPEAFF
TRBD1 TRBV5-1 CASSHGTASYNEQFF
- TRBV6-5 CASREQGRDTQYF
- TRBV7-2 CASSYGGGYTF
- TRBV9 CASSVDPNREGETQYF
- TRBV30 CAWSPPDRPPYGYTF
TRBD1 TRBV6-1 CASIEARDRGIQPQHF
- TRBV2 CASRLTGSTYEQYF
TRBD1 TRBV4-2 CASSREMGTGGSLGNTIYF
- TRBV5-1 CASSLDGRGTDTQYF
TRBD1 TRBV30 CAWSVNLRTGFFGYTF
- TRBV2 CASRRRGETEAFF
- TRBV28 CASRGESYGYTF
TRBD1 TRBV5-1 CASSGQGEFTEAFF
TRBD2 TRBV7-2 CASSPGLGRNNEQFF
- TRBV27 CASSWVFGGKAEAFF
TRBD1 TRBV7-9 CASSSLGTDFYEQYF
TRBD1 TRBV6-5 CASRDRGAYNSPLHF
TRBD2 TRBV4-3 CASSQDRRTSKNIQYF
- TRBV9 CASSPYFSGNTIYF
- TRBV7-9 CASSPGVQETQYF
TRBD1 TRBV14 CASSLRSGTGHSYEQYF
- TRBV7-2 CASSPPGVTEAFF
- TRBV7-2 CASSLAQGVKLFF
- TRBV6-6 CASSYSSMNQPQHF